This T cell receptor beta chain was obtained from a study of blood T cell repertoires in COVID-19. Some clones are missing from TCRdb's copy, which holds only in-frame ones; the method was immunoSEQ multiplex PCR. The sample has around 160,000 clones, more than 75% seen once. After removal of 4 bases from V and 5 bases from J, the junction contained 6 bases not matched to a gene. CDR3 length: 14 residues. CDR1 is LGHDT, CDR2 YNNKEL, per germline (reference sequence). The sequenced material came from peripheral blood. This TCR derives from a man aged 55-75 years with active or convalescent COVID-19. The genes are TRBV3-1 (or the pseudogene TRBV3-2) and TRBJ2-5; 8 bases map to TRBD2. CDR3 protein: CASSPGTRGETQYF. DNA for the CDR3: TGTGCCAGCAGCCCAGGGACTAGAGGGGAGACCCAGTACTTC.